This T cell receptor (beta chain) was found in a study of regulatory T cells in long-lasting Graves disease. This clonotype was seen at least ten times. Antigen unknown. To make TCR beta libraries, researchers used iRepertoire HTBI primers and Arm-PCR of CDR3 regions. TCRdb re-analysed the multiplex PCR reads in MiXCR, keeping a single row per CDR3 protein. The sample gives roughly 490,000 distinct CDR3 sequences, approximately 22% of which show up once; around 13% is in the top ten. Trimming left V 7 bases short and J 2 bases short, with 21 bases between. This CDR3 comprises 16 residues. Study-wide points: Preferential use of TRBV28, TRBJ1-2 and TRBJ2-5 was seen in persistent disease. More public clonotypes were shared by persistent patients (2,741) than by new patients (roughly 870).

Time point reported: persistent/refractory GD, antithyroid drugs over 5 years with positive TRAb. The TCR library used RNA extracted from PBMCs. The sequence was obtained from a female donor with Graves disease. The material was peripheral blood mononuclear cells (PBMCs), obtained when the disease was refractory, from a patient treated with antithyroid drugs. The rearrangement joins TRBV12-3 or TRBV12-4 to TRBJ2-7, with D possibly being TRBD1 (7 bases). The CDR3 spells CASTSTEQGGPYEQYF. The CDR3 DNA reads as TGTGCCAGCACTTCAACGGAGCAGGGGGGCCCCTACGAGCAGTACTTC.